This T cell receptor beta chain was obtained from a study of Graves' ophthalmopathy and Graves' hyperthyroidism. Study-wide points: Most expanded clonotypes in thyroid above 0.001 frequency also showed up in blood.

In its sample, this clonotype was seen many times. Its antigen is still unknown. Newly diagnosed hyperthyroidism donors, aged 18 to 65, duration under 2 months. Thyroid ultrasound, orbital computed tomography, TRAb, serum thyroxine and clinical symptoms formed the basis of diagnosis. From germline, CDR1 is SEHNR and CDR2 FQNEAQ (reference sequence). The CDR3 spans 17 residues. V dropped 5 bases and J dropped 1 base, with 20 bases sitting between them. Scientists amplified the TCR beta CDR3 regions from RNA transcripts. HTBI-primed first-round RT-PCR preceded second-round multiplex PCR. From the multiplex PCR reads, TCRdb called clonotypes with MiXCR, one entry per CDR3 protein. The sample holds 900,000 to 1,200,000 distinct CDR3 sequences, about 35% seen once.

Material for sequencing was peripheral blood or thyroid tissue (not recorded which). This TCR was recovered from an adult man with Graves' hyperthyroidism. This sequence joins TRBV7-9 and TRBJ1-1, with a possible D match to TRBD1 (6 bases). CDR3 nucleotide sequence: TGTGCCAGCAGCGCAGCGAGTGGGGGCCTAAAGAACACTGAAGCTTTCTTT. Its protein product is CASSAASGGLKNTEAFF.